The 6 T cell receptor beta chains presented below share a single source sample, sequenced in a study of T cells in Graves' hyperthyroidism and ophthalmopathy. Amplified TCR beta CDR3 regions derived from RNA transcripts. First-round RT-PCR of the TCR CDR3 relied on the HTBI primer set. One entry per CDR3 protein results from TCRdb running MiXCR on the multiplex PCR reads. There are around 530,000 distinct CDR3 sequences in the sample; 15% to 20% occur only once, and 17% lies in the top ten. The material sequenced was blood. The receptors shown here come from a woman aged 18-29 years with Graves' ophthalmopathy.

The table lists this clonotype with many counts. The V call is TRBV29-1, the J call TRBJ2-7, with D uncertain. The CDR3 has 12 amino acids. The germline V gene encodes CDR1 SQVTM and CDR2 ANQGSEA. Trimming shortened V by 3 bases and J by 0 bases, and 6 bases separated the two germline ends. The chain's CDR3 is CSVEGSSYEQYF. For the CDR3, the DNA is TGCAGCGTTGAGGGAAGCTCCTACGAGCAGTACTTC.

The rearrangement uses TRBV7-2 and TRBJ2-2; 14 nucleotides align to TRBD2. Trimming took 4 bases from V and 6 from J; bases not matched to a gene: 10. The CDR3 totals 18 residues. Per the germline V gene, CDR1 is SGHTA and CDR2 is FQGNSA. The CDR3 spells CASSYSRGLAGVAGELFF. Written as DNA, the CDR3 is TGTGCCAGCAGCTACTCTAGGGGACTAGCGGGGGTTGCCGGGGAGCTGTTTTTT.

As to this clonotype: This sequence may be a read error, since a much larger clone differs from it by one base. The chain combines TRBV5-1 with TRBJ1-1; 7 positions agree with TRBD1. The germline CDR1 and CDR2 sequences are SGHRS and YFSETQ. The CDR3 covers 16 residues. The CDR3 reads CASSPPYRGQNTEASF. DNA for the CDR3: TGCGCCAGCAGCCCACCTTACAGGGGCCAGAACACTGAAGCTTCCTTT.

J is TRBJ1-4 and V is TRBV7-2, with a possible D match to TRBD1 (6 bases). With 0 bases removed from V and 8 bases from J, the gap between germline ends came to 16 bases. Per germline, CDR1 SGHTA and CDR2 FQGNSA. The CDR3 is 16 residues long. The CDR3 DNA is TGTGCCAGCAGCTTAGCGCTAGGGCAGGGGAGAGAAAAACTGTTTTTT. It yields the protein CASSLALGQGREKLFF.

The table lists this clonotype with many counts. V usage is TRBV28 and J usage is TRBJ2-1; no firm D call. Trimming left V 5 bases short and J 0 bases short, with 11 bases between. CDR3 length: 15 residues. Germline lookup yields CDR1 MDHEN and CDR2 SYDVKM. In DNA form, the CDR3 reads TGTGCCAGCAGTCACACATCGAGCTCCTACAATGAGCAGTTCTTC. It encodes CASSHTSSSYNEQFF.

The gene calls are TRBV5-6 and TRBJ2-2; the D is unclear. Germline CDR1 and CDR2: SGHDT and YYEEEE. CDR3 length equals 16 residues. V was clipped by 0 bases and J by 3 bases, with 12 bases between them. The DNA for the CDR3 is TGTGCCAGCAGCTTGGAAGAAAGACTTTACACCGGGGAGCTGTTTTTT. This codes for CASSLEERLYTGELFF.